These T cell receptor beta chains were read from a single sample in a study of T-cell memory formation after mild COVID-19. TCRdb processed the 5' RACE reads anew with MiXCR; each CDR3 protein has one entry. In the table there are 350,000 or so distinct CDR3 sequences, roughly 13% of which are singletons. The material sequenced was PBMCs or a T cell subset sorted from them (not recorded which). The receptors here all came from a man aged 18 to 30 who had mild COVID-19 (a few samples of this study predate the infection). Cell type and time point are not known. Each CDR3 is given with its conserved first and last residue. A D gene is named only where the DNA matches it firmly. The size of a clone is reported for some rows only, either as once, few or many, or as a class for expanded clones.

J gene: TRBJ1-1; clone size: .; V gene: TRBV4-3; D gene: TRBD1; CDR3 DNA: TGCGCCAGCAGTCAAGGAGCAGGGGGCCCAGAAGCTTTCTTT; CDR3 protein: CASSQGAGGPEAFF
J gene: TRBJ1-1; clone size: many; V gene: TRBV12-3/TRBV12-4; D gene: .; CDR3 DNA: TGTGCCAGCAGTTATACACCCAACACTGAAGCTTTCTTT; CDR3 protein: CASSYTPNTEAFF
J gene: TRBJ2-1; clone size: many; V gene: TRBV6-2/TRBV6-3; D gene: TRBD1; CDR3 DNA: TGTGCCAGCAGCGATAGGACAGGGCTGTTGACCTACAATGAGCAGTTCTTC; CDR3 protein: CASSDRTGLLTYNEQFF
J gene: TRBJ1-5; clone size: few; V gene: TRBV5-1; D gene: TRBD1; CDR3 DNA: TGCGCCAGCAGCCCGGGACAGGGCGCGGGTAGCAATCAGCCCCAGCATTTT; CDR3 protein: CASSPGQGAGSNQPQHF
J gene: TRBJ1-1; clone size: .; V gene: TRBV18; D gene: .; CDR3 DNA: TGTGCCAGCTCACCACCGCTGGGCAGCACTGAAGCTTTCTTT; CDR3 protein: CASSPPLGSTEAFF
J gene: TRBJ2-7; clone size: many; V gene: TRBV4-2; D gene: .; CDR3 DNA: TGTGCCAGCAGCCAAACAGGCTCCTACGAGCAGTACTTC; CDR3 protein: CASSQTGSYEQYF
J gene: TRBJ2-1; clone size: .; V gene: TRBV4-2; D gene: .; CDR3 DNA: TGTGCCAGCAGCCAAGAATTCAGGAATGAGCAGTTCTTC; CDR3 protein: CASSQEFRNEQFF
J gene: TRBJ1-5; clone size: few; V gene: TRBV5-5; D gene: .; CDR3 DNA: TGTGCCAGCAGCTGGAGATTCGGGGATCAGCCCCAGCATTTT; CDR3 protein: CASSWRFGDQPQHF
J gene: TRBJ2-2; clone size: many; V gene: TRBV3-1; D gene: .; CDR3 DNA: TGTGCCAGCAGCCAGCTGGGGGAGCTGTTTTTT; CDR3 protein: CASSQLGELFF
J gene: TRBJ2-7; clone size: few; V gene: TRBV5-1; D gene: TRBD2; CDR3 DNA: TGCGCCAGCAGCTTCGCCGGGACTAGCGGGGGAGAGCAGTACTTC; CDR3 protein: CASSFAGTSGGEQYF
J gene: TRBJ2-3; clone size: few; V gene: TRBV6-4; D gene: .; CDR3 DNA: TGTGCCAGCGGCACTACAGGCGGAGGCACAGATACGCAGTATTTT; CDR3 protein: CASGTTGGGTDTQYF
J gene: TRBJ1-3; clone size: .; V gene: TRBV29-1; D gene: .; CDR3 DNA: TGCAGCGCCCTCAGCAGGGCTGGAAACACCATATATTTT; CDR3 protein: CSALSRAGNTIYF
J gene: TRBJ2-4; clone size: few; V gene: TRBV6-6; D gene: TRBD1; CDR3 DNA: TGTGCCAGCAGTTCCGGGACAGGGGTGACCATTCAGTACTTC; CDR3 protein: CASSSGTGVTIQYF
J gene: TRBJ1-5; clone size: few; V gene: TRBV20-1; D gene: .; CDR3 DNA: TGCAGTGCTAGAAGTGGTGCGGAGATCCAGCCCCAGCATTTT; CDR3 protein: CSARSGAEIQPQHF
J gene: TRBJ1-5; clone size: few; V gene: TRBV20-1; D gene: .; CDR3 DNA: TGCAGTGCTAGAAGCAGGGACGGTCAGCCCCAGCATTTT; CDR3 protein: CSARSRDGQPQHF
J gene: TRBJ2-7; clone size: few; V gene: TRBV19; D gene: .; CDR3 DNA: TGTGCCAGTAGTATAGACCGTGCCTACGAGCAGTACTTC; CDR3 protein: CASSIDRAYEQYF
J gene: TRBJ1-5; clone size: few; V gene: TRBV28; D gene: TRBD1; CDR3 DNA: TGTGCCAGCAGTTTATTACCCCGGACAGGTGTCAGGCCCCAGCATTTT; CDR3 protein: CASSLLPRTGVRPQHF
J gene: TRBJ2-1; clone size: many; V gene: TRBV5-1; D gene: TRBD2; CDR3 DNA: TGCGCCAGCAGCTTGAGGTCGGGGGGGGCCGTTGGTGAGCAGTTCTTC; CDR3 protein: CASSLRSGGAVGEQFF
J gene: TRBJ2-6; clone size: .; V gene: TRBV4-1; D gene: TRBD2; CDR3 DNA: TGCGCCAGCAGCTTTCCGAGCGGGGCCTGGGCCAACGTCCTGACTTTC; CDR3 protein: CASSFPSGAWANVLTF
J gene: TRBJ2-3; clone size: few; V gene: TRBV20-1; D gene: TRBD2; CDR3 DNA: TGCAGTGCCGAGGGACTAGTTAGCACAGATACGCAGTATTTT; CDR3 protein: CSAEGLVSTDTQYF
J gene: TRBJ2-1; clone size: .; V gene: TRBV7-2; D gene: .; CDR3 DNA: TGTGCCAGCAGCCCCTCTGTCGGTGAGATTTATGAGCAGTTCTTC; CDR3 protein: CASSPSVGEIYEQFF
J gene: TRBJ1-5; clone size: .; V gene: TRBV7-2; D gene: .; CDR3 DNA: TGTGCCAGCAGCTTCTCGGGGAGACAGCCCCAGCATTTT; CDR3 protein: CASSFSGRQPQHF
J gene: TRBJ1-2; clone size: once; V gene: TRBV4-3; D gene: .; CDR3 DNA: TGCGCCAGCAGCCAAGAGAACCTCCTAATCTATGGCTACACCTTC; CDR3 protein: CASSQENLLIYGYTF
J gene: TRBJ1-2; clone size: .; V gene: TRBV28; D gene: .; CDR3 DNA: TGTGCCAGCAGTTTAGTGGAGGCGCAATACGGTTCCTATGGCTACACCTTC; CDR3 protein: CASSLVEAQYGSYGYTF
J gene: TRBJ2-3; clone size: few; V gene: TRBV5-1; D gene: .; CDR3 DNA: TGCGCCAGCAGCCCCGGGACCGTAATTTCCACAGATACGCAGTATTTT; CDR3 protein: CASSPGTVISTDTQYF
J gene: TRBJ2-1; clone size: .; V gene: TRBV11-2; D gene: TRBD1; CDR3 DNA: TGTGCCAGCAGCGACAGGGTCGGGTACAATGAGCAGTTCTTC; CDR3 protein: CASSDRVGYNEQFF
J gene: TRBJ2-1; clone size: .; V gene: TRBV29-1; D gene: TRBD1; CDR3 DNA: TGCAGCGTATATATCGGACAGGGGATTTACAATGAGCAGTTCTTC; CDR3 protein: CSVYIGQGIYNEQFF
J gene: TRBJ2-7; clone size: many; V gene: TRBV7-2; D gene: .; CDR3 DNA: TGTGCCAGCAGCTTCGGGCAGTACGAGCAGTACTTC; CDR3 protein: CASSFGQYEQYF